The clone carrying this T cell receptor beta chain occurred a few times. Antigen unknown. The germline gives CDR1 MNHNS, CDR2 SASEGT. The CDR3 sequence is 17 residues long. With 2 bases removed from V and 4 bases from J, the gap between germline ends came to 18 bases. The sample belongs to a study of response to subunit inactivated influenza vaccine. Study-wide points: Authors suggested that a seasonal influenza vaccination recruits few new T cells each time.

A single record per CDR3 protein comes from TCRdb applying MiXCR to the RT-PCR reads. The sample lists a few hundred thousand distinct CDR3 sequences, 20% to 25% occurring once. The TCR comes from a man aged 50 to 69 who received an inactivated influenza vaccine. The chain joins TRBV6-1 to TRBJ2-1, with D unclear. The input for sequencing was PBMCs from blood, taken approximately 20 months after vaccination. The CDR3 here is CASSEISGSKSYNEQFF. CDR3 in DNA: TGTGCCAGCAGTGAAATTAGTGGGTCGAAATCTTACAATGAGCAGTTCTTC.